This T cell receptor beta chain was found in a study of shared clonotypes between healthy human individuals. Study observations and caveats: A generally larger estimated richness was seen in naive subsets than in memory subsets. Generation probability values for non-shared clonotypes were lower than those for clonotypes shared by all four donors.

It was across several immunoSEQ plates that each subset's genomic DNA was evenly split. Assay used: immunoSEQ multiplex PCR; TCRdb lists only in-frame clones, some missing. The table lists millions of clones, roughly nine tenths of them singletons. The table lists this clone with a count of one. Its antigen is currently unknown. Additional DNA sequences in this sample encode the identical CDR3. The sample comprised naive CD4+ T cells sorted from blood. The subset was: CD45RA+ positively selected. The clonotype comes from a young man in good health.

The CDR3 nucleotides read TGCGCCAGCAGGGGACGGGGGGACCAAGAGACCCAGTACTTC. It is translated as CASRGRGDQETQYF. The V call is TRBV5-1, the J call TRBJ2-5, with 7 bases that match TRBD2. V was pared by 5 bases and J by 0 bases, with 4 bases of the junction left unmatched. CDR1 and CDR2 (germline): SGHRS, YFSETQ. The CDR3 loop spans 14 amino acids.